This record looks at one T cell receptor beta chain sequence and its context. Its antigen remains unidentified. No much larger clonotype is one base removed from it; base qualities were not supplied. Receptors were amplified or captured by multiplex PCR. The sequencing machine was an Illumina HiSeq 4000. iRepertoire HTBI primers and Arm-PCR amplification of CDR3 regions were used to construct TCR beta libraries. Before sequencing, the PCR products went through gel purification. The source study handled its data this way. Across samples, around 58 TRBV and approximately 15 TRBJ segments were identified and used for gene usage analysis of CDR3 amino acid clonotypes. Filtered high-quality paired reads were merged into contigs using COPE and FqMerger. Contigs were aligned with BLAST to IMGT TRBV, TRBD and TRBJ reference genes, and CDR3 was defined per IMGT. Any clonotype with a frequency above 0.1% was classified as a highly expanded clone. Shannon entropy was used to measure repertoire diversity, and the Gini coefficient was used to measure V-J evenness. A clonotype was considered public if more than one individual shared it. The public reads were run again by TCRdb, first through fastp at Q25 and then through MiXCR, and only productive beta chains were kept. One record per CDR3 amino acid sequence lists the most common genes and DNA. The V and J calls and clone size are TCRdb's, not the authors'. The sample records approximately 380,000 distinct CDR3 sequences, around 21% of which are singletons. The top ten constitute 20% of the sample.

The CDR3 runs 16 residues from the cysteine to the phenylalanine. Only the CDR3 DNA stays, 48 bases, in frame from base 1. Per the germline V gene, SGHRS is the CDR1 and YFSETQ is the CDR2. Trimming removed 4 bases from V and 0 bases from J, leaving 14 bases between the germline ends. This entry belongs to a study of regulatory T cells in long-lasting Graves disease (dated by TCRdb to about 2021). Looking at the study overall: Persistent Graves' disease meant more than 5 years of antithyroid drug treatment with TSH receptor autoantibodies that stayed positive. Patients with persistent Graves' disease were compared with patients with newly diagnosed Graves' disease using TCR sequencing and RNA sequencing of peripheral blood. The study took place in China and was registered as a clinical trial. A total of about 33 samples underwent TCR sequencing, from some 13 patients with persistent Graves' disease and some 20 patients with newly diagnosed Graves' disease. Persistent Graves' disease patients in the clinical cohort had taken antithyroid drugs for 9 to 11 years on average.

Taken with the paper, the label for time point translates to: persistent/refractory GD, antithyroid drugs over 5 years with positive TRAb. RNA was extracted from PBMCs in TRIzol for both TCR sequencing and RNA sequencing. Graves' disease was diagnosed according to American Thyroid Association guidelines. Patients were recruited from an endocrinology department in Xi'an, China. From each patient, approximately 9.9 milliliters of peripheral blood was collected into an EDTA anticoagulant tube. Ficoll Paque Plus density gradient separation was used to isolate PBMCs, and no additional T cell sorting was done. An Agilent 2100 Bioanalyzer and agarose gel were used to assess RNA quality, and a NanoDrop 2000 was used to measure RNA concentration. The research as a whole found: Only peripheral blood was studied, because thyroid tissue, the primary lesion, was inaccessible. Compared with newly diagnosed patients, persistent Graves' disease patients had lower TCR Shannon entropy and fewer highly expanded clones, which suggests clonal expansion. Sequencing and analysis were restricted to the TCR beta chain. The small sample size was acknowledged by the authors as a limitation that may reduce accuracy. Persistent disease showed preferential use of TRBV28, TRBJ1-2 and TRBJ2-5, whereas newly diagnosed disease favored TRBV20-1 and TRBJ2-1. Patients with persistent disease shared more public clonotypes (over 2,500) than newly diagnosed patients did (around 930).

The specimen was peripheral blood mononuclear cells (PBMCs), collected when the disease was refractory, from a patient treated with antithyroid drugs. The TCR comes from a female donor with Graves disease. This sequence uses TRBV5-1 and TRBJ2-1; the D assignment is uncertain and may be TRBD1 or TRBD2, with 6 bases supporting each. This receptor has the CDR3 CASSPGGGISYNEQFF. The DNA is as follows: TGCGCCAGCAGCCCTGGAGGGGGAATCTCCTACAATGAGCAGTTCTTC.